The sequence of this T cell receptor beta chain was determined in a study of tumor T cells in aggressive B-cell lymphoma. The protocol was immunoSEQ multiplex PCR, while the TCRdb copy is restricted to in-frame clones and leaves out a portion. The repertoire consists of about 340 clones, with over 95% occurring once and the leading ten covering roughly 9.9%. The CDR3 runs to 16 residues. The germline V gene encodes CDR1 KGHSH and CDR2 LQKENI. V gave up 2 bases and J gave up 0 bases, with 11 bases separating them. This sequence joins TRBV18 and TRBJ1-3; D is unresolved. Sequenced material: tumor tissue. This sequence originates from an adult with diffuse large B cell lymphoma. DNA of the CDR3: TGTGCCAGCTCACCAGCACAGATTTCCTCTGGAAACACCATATATTTT. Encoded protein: CASSPAQISSGNTIYF.